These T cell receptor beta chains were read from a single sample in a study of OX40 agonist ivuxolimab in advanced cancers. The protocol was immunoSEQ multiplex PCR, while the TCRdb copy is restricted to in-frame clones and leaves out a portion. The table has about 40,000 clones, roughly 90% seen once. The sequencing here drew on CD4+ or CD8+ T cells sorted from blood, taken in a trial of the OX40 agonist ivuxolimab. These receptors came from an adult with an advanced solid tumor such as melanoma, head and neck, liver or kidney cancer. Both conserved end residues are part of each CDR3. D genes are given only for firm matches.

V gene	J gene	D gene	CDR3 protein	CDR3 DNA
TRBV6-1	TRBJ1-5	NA	CASWMGYSNQPQHF	TGTGCCAGCTGGATGGGATATAGCAATCAGCCCCAGCATTTT
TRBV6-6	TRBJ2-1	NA	CASTRTNSYNEQFF	TGTGCCAGCACACGGACTAATTCCTACAATGAGCAGTTCTTC
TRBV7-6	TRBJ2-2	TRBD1	CASSRAGTGDTGELFF	TGTGCCAGCAGCCGCGCCGGGACAGGGGACACCGGGGAGCTGTTTTTT
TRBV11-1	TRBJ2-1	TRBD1	CASSLSRTGNNEQFF	TGTGCCAGCAGCTTATCCCGGACAGGGAACAATGAGCAGTTCTTC
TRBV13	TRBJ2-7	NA	CASSLGQGGNYEQYF	TGTGCCAGCAGCTTAGGACAGGGAGGGAACTACGAGCAGTACTTC
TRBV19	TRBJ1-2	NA	CASQRQTNNYGYTF	TGTGCCAGCCAACGACAGACAAATAACTATGGCTACACCTTC
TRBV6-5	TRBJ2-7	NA	CASSYDEQYF	TGTGCCAGCAGTTACGACGAGCAGTACTTC
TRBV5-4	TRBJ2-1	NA	CASATATSLPGDKGEQFF	TGTGCCAGCGCGACAGCGACCTCGTTGCCAGGGGACAAGGGGGAGCAGTTCTTC
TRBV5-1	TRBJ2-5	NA	CASSLEAGETQYF	TGCGCCAGCAGCTTGGAGGCTGGAGAGACCCAGTACTTC
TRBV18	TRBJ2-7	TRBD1	CASSPMGTGQDEQYF	TGTGCCAGCTCACCAATGGGGACAGGGCAAGACGAGCAGTACTTC
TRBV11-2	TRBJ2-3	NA	CASSLNGPDTQYF	TGTGCCAGCAGCTTGAATGGTCCAGATACGCAGTATTTT
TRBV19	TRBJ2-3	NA	CASRSTYDTDTQYF	TGTGCCAGTAGATCTACGTATGACACAGATACGCAGTATTTT
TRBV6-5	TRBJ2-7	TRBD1	CASSDDRGMNEQYF	TGTGCCAGCAGTGACGACAGGGGGATGAACGAGCAGTACTTC
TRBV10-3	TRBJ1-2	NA	CAISESGTDVGGYTF	TGTGCCATCAGTGAGTCGGGGACGGACGTGGGGGGCTACACCTTC
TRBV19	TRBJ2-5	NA	CASTEGNEETQYF	TGTGCCAGTACGGAGGGGAACGAGGAGACCCAGTACTTC
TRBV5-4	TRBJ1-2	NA	CASSPGQNYGYTF	TGTGCCAGCAGCCCCGGACAGAACTATGGCTACACCTTC